This T cell receptor (beta chain) was identified during a study of shared clonotypes between healthy human individuals. It was CD45RO-negative cells, positively selected for CCR7, that made up naive CD8 cells, with terminally differentiated effector memory CD45RA+ cells excluded. As processed by the authors: Quality scores were absent from the junction-only immunoSEQ sequences, so filtering differed. Here immunoSEQ multiplex PCR was the method, and the copy in TCRdb shows in-frame clones only, minus some. D and trimming were read from the DNA, whereas the V and J calls and clone size are those reported in that table. The sample has hundreds of thousands of clones; 95% to 98% are singletons. The CDR3 has 13 residues. V lost 6 bases and J 6 bases, leaving 12 bases between the germline ends. CDR1 and CDR2 from the germline V gene are MDHEN and SYDVKM.

The source is a man in his thirties or forties in good health. The rearrangement uses TRBV28 and TRBJ1-5; a possible D gene is TRBD1 (5 bases). The sample was naive CD8+ T cells sorted from blood. The CDR3 loop is CASSDRQGQPQHF. DNA for the CDR3: TGTGCCAGCAGCGATCGTCAGGGTCAGCCCCAGCATTTT.